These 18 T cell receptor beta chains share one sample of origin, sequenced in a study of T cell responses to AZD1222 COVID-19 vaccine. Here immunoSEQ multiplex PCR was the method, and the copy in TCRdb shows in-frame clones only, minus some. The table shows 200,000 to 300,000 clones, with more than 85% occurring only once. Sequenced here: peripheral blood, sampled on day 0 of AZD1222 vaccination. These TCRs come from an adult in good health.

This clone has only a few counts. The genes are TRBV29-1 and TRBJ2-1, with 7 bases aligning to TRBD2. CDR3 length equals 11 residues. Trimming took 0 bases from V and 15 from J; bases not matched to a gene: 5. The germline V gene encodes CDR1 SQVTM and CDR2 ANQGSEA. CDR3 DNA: TGCAGCGTTGAAGATAGGGGACTAAGGTTCTTC. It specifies CSVEDRGLRFF.

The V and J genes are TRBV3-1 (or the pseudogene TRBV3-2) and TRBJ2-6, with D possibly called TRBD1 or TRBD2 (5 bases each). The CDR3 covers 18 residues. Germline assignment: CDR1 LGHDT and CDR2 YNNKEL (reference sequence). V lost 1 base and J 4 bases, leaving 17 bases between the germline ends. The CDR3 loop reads CASSQAGWGSTGANVLTF. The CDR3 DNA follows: TGTGCCAGCAGCCAAGCAGGGTGGGGGTCCACAGGGGCCAACGTCCTGACTTTC.

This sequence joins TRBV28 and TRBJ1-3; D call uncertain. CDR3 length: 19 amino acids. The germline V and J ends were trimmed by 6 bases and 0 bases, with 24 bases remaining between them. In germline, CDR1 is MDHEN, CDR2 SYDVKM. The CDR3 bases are TGTGCCAGCAGGGCGAGAGGTCAGGCAGCCCTACACTCTGGAAACACCATATATTTT. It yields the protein CASRARGQAALHSGNTIYF.

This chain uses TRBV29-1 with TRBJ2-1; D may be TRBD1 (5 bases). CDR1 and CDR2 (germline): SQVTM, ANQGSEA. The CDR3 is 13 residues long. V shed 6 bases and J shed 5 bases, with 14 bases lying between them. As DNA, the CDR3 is TGCAGCGTCTTGCCCGACAGCCACAATGAGCAGTTCTTC. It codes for CSVLPDSHNEQFF.

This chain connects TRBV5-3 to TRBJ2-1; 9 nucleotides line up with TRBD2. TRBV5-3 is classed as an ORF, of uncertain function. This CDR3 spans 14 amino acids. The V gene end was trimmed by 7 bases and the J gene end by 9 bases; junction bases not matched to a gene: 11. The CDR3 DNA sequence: TGTGCCAGACCGATAGCGGGAGAGAGAGGTGAGCAGTTCTTC. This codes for CARPIAGERGEQFF.

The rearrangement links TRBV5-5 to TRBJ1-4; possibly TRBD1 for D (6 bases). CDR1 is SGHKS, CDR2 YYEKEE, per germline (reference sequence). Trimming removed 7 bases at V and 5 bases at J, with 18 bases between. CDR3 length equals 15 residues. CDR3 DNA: TGTGCCAGCCTGAGGAAAGGGGGGCTAAATGAAAAACTGTTTTTT. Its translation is CASLRKGGLNEKLFF.

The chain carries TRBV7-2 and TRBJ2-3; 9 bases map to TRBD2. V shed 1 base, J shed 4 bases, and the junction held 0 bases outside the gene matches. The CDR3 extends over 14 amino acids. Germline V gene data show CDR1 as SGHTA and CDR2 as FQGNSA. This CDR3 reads CASSLGLAADTQYF. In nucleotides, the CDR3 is TGTGCCAGCAGCTTAGGACTAGCGGCAGATACGCAGTATTTT.

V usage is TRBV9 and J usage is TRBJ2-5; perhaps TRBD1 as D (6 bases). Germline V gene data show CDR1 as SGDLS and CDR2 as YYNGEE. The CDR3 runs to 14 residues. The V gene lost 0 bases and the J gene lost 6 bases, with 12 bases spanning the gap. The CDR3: CASSVGTGRKTQYF. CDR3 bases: TGTGCCAGCAGCGTAGGTACAGGGAGAAAGACCCAGTACTTC.

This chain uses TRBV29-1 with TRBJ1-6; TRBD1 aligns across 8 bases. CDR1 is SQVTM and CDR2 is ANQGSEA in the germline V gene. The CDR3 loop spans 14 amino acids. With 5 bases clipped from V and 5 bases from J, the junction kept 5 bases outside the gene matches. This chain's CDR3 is CSVRDRGNNSPLHF. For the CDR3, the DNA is TGCAGCGTTCGAGACAGGGGTAATAATTCACCCCTCCACTTT.

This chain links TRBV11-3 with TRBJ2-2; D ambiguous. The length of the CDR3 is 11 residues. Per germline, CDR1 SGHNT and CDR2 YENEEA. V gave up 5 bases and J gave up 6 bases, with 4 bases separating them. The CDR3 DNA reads TGTGCCAGCAGCCCCCCCGGGGAGCTGTTTTTT. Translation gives CASSPPGELFF.

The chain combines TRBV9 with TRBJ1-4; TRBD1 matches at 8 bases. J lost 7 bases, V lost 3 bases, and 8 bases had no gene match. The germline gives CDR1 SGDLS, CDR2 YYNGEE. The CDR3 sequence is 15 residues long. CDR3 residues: CASSARQGRGEKLFF. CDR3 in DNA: TGTGCCAGCAGCGCCCGACAGGGGAGGGGTGAAAAACTGTTTTTT.

CDR3 bases: TGTGCCAGCAGAGGGGGGATCGGGATTACCTACGAGCAGTACTTC. Translated, it gives CASRGGIGITYEQYF. V is TRBV27 and J is TRBJ2-7; D possibly matches TRBD1 or TRBD2 (6 bases each). Deletions cut 6 bases from V and 2 bases from J, with 17 bases between. The CDR3 loop spans 15 amino acids. Germline CDR1 MNHEY, CDR2 SMNVEV (reference sequence).

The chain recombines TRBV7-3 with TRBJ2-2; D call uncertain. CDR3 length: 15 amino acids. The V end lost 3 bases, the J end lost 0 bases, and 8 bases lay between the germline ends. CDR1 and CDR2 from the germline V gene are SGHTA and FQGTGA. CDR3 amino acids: CASSFASSNTGELFF. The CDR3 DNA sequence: TGTGCCAGCAGCTTCGCCAGCTCGAACACCGGGGAGCTGTTTTTT.

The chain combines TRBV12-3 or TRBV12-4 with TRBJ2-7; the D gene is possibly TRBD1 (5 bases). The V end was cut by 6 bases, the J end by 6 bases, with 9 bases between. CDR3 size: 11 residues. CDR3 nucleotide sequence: TGTGCCAGCAGCAATAGGGGCGAGCAGTACTTC. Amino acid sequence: CASSNRGEQYF.

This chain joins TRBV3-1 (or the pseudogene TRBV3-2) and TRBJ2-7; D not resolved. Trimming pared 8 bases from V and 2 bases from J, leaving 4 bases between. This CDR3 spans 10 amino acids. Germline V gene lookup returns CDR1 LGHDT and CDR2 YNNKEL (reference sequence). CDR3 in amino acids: CASGPYEQYF. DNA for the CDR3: TGTGCCAGCGGCCCCTACGAGCAGTACTTC.

CDR3: CASSPNRGANYGYTF. CDR3 nucleotide sequence: TGTGCCAGCAGCCCTAACAGGGGAGCTAACTATGGCTACACCTTC. The V call is TRBV28, the J call TRBJ1-2; 7 nucleotides align to TRBD1. Germline V gene lookup returns CDR1 MDHEN and CDR2 SYDVKM. The ends lost 6 bases at V and 0 bases at J; junction bases unmatched: 7. The CDR3 consists of 15 residues.

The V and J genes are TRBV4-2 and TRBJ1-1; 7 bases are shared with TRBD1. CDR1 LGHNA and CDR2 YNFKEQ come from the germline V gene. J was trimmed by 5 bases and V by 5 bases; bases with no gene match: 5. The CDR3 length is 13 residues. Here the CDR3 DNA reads TGTGCCAGCAGCAACTCACAGGGGACTGAAGCTTTCTTT. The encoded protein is CASSNSQGTEAFF.

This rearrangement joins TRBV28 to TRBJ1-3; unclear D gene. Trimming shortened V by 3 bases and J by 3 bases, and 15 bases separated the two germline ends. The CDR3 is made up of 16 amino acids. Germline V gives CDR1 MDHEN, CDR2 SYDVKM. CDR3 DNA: TGTGCCAGCAGTTTGAGGCCGGGGTCCGGTGGAAACACCATATATTTT. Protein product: CASSLRPGSGGNTIYF.